This is a list of T cell receptor beta chains from one sample in a study of Tregs in tolerant kidney transplant recipients. The assay was immunoSEQ multiplex PCR, and TCRdb's table has in-frame clones only and misses some. The data show 68,000 or so clones, 84% seen once. The sample comprised CD4+ T cells from blood. Receptor source: a human donor in good health. The conserved cysteine and the conserved F or W are not part of the CDR3 here. Where a row states a size, it is once, few, many or the class of an expanded clone; other rows omit it.

TRBJ2-5 | 14 | TRBV7-3 | - | ASSPRGSGSGETQY
TRBJ2-3 | 12 | TRBV7-2 | - | ASSLGGGPDTQY
TRBJ1-1 | 12 | TRBV6-1 | few | AISRQGGENEAF
TRBJ2-7 | 11 | TRBV18 | - | ASSRTGVYEQY
TRBJ2-3 | 15 | TRBV19 | - | ASRIGRFDSRTDTQY
TRBJ1-5 | 12 | TRBV6-6 | - | ASRMTGLNQPQH
TRBJ2-5 | 13 | TRBV6-1 | - | ASSGGLAGRETQY
TRBJ1-5 | 16 | TRBV18 | - | ASSPNVWTANSNQPQH
TRBJ2-2 | 12 | TRBV19 | - | ASSIVGGLGELF
TRBJ2-7 | 14 | TRBV7-9 | - | ASSPGQVFVSYEQY
TRBJ1-1 | 13 | TRBV18 | - | ASSPSPAVNTEAF
TRBJ1-2 | 12 | TRBV30 | - | AWRDIRGLYGYT
TRBJ2-7 | 11 | TRBV13 | once | ASSRNGPYEQY
TRBJ2-1 | 13 | TRBV7-3 | - | ASSRGGTTYNEQF
TRBJ2-5 | 12 | TRBV2 | - | ASSEARGPETQY
TRBJ2-7 | 11 | TRBV5-5 | few | ASSLLYRYEQY
TRBJ1-2 | 13 | TRBV6-5 | - | ASRVGAASNYGYT
TRBJ1-2 | 13 | TRBV2 | - | ASSGPPGGNYGYT
TRBJ2-1 | 10 | TRBV5-6 | - | ASSLAGYEQF
TRBJ1-2 | 12 | TRBV21-1 | - | ASSKDIANYGYT
TRBJ1-1 | 15 | TRBV7-8 | - | ASSPRAMRGLHTEAF
TRBJ1-1 | 12 | TRBV30 | - | AWSTGTGGTEAF
TRBJ2-2 | 12 | TRBV4-1 | - | ASSQGLGTGELF
TRBJ2-5 | 14 | TRBV18 | few | ASSPTQGAAGETQY